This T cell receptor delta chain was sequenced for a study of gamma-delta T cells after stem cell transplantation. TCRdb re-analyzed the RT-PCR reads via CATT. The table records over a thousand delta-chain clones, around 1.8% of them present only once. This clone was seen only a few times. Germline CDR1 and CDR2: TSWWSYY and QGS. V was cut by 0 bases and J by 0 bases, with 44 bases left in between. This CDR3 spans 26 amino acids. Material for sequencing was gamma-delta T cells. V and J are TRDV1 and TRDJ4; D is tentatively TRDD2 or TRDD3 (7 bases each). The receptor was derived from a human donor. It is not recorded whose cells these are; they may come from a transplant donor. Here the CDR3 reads CALGELLVPSSYSNRLGVNPARPLIF. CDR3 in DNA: TGTGCTCTTGGGGAACTTTTAGTCCCTTCCTCCTACAGCAACCGGCTGGGGGTTAACCCCGCCAGACCCCTGATCTTT.